The 8 T cell receptor beta chains presented below share a single source sample, sequenced in a study of cytomegalovirus exposure and HLA in healthy donors. The PCR was carried out with 60 Vbeta primers and 13 Jbeta primers. Only in-frame clones appear in the TCRdb table, and some are missing; sequencing was by immunoSEQ multiplex PCR. The sample has over 150,000 clones; over 60% are singletons. The specimen sequenced was PBMCs. Receptors originate from a woman under 40 in good health and CMV-seronegative.

V gene TRBV28 combines with J gene TRBJ1-6; D not certain. The CDR3 is 14 amino acids. Trimming shortened V by 3 bases and J by 7 bases, and 10 bases separated the two germline ends. Germline lookup yields CDR1 MDHEN and CDR2 SYDVKM. CDR3 sequence (DNA): TGTGCCAGCAGTTTGCGGGGTGGGAATTCACCCCTCCACTTT. Amino acid sequence: CASSLRGGNSPLHF.

The DNA of the CDR3 is TGTGCCAGCAGCTTGCCGGGGACAGCATACGAGCAGTACTTC. This translates into CASSLPGTAYEQYF. The chain is built from TRBV5-4 and TRBJ2-7; 7 nucleotides agree with TRBD1. Trimming took 1 base from V and 4 from J; bases not matched to a gene: 5. CDR3 length: 14 residues. The germline gives CDR1 SGHNT, CDR2 YYREEE (reference sequence).

The rearrangement joins TRBV7-9 to TRBJ1-6, with unresolved D. The germline V and J ends were trimmed by 5 bases and 7 bases, with 15 bases remaining between them. CDR3 length: 15 amino acids. Germline V CDR1 and CDR2: SEHNR, FQNEAQ (reference sequence). The CDR3, as DNA: TGTGCCAGCAGCACCTGGACCCTAGCAAATTCACCCCTCCACTTT. Its protein is CASSTWTLANSPLHF.

This clone was seen more than once but under ten times. This chain joins TRBV7-9 and TRBJ1-1; perhaps TRBD1 as D (6 bases). The V end was cut by 6 bases, the J end by 9 bases, with 20 bases between. The CDR3 runs 14 residues. CDR1 is SEHNR and CDR2 is FQNEAQ in the germline V gene (reference sequence). The CDR3 bases are TGTGCCAGCAGAAAACAGGGCGATGGAGGCCAAGCTTTCTTT. Its protein is CASRKQGDGGQAFF.

V usage is TRBV7-9 and J usage is TRBJ1-3; 9 bases are a match to TRBD1. The J segment lost 0 bases and the V segment lost 5 bases, leaving 5 bases of the junction unmatched. Germline CDR1 and CDR2: SEHNR and FQNEAQ (reference sequence). This CDR3 is 16 amino acids long. CDR3 in amino acids: CASSPQTGGSGNTIYF. Written as DNA, the CDR3 is TGTGCCAGCAGCCCTCAGACAGGGGGCTCTGGAAACACCATATATTTT.

The V gene is TRBV6-4, the J gene TRBJ2-1, with 12 bases that match TRBD1. The junction had 5 bases not matched to a gene; V was cut back by 6 bases and J by 5 bases. Germline V CDR1 and CDR2: MRHNA, SNTAGT. The CDR3 covers 15 residues. This CDR3 is CASREGTGGNNEQFF. In DNA, the CDR3 is TGTGCCAGCAGGGAGGGGACAGGGGGCAACAATGAGCAGTTCTTC.

CDR3 sequence: CASSQDPQDKETQYF. The CDR3 nucleotides are TGTGCCAGCAGCCAAGATCCCCAGGATAAAGAGACCCAGTACTTC. This chain uses TRBV4-2 with TRBJ2-5; D not certain. The CDR3 runs 15 residues. Germline V gives CDR1 LGHNA, CDR2 YNFKEQ. Trimming took off 0 bases at V and 3 bases at J, with 11 bases between the two ends.

V gene TRBV28 combines with J gene TRBJ2-7; D is perhaps TRBD1 (6 bases). The germline V and J ends were trimmed by 6 bases and 6 bases, with 18 bases remaining between them. Germline V gene lookup returns CDR1 MDHEN and CDR2 SYDVKM. There are 14 residues in the CDR3. The DNA of the CDR3 is TGTGCCAGCAGGCAGACAGGCAATCGGGCCGAGCAGTACTTC. Translated, it gives CASRQTGNRAEQYF.